A single sample is the source of the 22 T cell receptor beta chains below, sequenced in a study of Graves' ophthalmopathy and Graves' hyperthyroidism listed by TCRdb under 2018. The reads were generated on an Illumina HiSeq 2000. For repertoire sequencing, TCR beta CDR3 regions were amplified from RNA transcripts. A first-round RT-PCR used HTBI primers with the Qiagen OneStep RT-PCR kit, followed by a second-round multiplex PCR, size selection and purification. TCRdb passed the public sequencing reads through fastp at Q25 and MiXCR, retaining productive beta sequences. Each record represents a unique CDR3 protein, reported with the most common genes and DNA among its rows. For this sample the table gives over a million distinct CDR3 sequences, of which about two fifths were detected only once. The top ten hold roughly 11% of the sample. The sequenced sample was peripheral blood or thyroid tissue (not recorded which). The receptors were sampled from an adult man with Graves' hyperthyroidism.

This clonotype has at least ten counts. The chain has TRBV11-2 and TRBJ2-6; D gene ambiguous. Germline CDR1 and CDR2: SGHAT and FQNNGV. The CDR3 runs to 15 residues. Trimming pared 4 bases from V and 0 bases from J, leaving 7 bases between. This CDR3 is CASSYPDSGANVLTF. As DNA, the CDR3 is TGTGCCAGCAGCTATCCTGACTCTGGGGCCAACGTCCTGACTTTC.

The gene calls are TRBV20-1 and TRBJ1-1, with 9 nucleotides matching TRBD1. Germline assignment: CDR1 DFQATT and CDR2 SNEGSKA (reference sequence). Germline trimming cut 1 base from V and 11 bases from J; bases unmatched to any gene: 11. The CDR3 contains 14 residues. CDR3 nucleotides: TGCAGTGCTAGAGTAGGGACAGGGAAGGTTGTTGCTTTCTTT. It encodes CSARVGTGKVVAFF.

The chain combines TRBV7-2 with TRBJ1-6; D not resolved. V was cut by 4 bases and J by 7 bases, with 11 bases left in between. Germline values: CDR1 SGHTA, CDR2 FQGNSA. The CDR3 totals 14 residues. CDR3 bases: TGTGCCAGCAGCTCTACAGCGGTAAATTCACCCCTCCACTTT. Its translation is CASSSTAVNSPLHF.

This sequence joins TRBV20-1 and TRBJ2-5; a weak D match, TRBD2 (6 bases). This CDR3 is 15 amino acids long. Trimming left V 0 bases short and J 4 bases short, with 15 bases between. The germline gives CDR1 DFQATT, CDR2 SNEGSKA (reference sequence). The DNA of the CDR3 is TGCAGTGCTAGAGAAAGCGGGCTAGCACGAGAGACCCAGTACTTC. As protein: CSARESGLARETQYF.

The count of this clonotype is one. The junction shows a germline mismatch at one end, possibly a read error. The chain links TRBV6-5 to TRBJ1-5; no clear D gene. Germline V gene data show CDR1 as MNHEY and CDR2 as SVGAGI. This CDR3 spans 13 amino acids. The CDR3 loop reads CASSTKGHQPHHF. CDR3 nucleotide sequence: TGTGCCAGCAGCACCAAGGGTCATCAGCCCCATCATTTT.

In this sample, this clonotype turned up a few times. The chain combines TRBV10-2 with TRBJ2-7; 8 nucleotides line up with TRBD2. CDR1 is WSHSY and CDR2 is SAAADI in the germline V gene. The CDR3 totals 14 residues. V shed 5 bases, J shed 5 bases, and the junction held 8 bases outside the gene matches. CDR3 protein: CASSREGIVHEQYF. The CDR3 DNA is TGCGCCAGCAGTCGGGAGGGCATAGTCCACGAGCAGTACTTC.

The chain uses TRBV29-1 and TRBJ2-5, with 10 positions matching TRBD1. J lost 8 bases, V lost 6 bases, and 6 bases had no gene match. The CDR3 contains 12 residues. The germline gives CDR1 SQVTM, CDR2 ANQGSEA. The CDR3 sequence is CSVQTGGTTQYF. In DNA form, the CDR3 reads TGCAGCGTCCAGACAGGGGGCACTACCCAGTACTTC. Drawing the rest from reference TRBV29-1 and TRBJ2-5, the complete variable domain is SAVISQKPSRDICQRGTSLTIQCQVDSQVTMMFWYRQQPGQSLTLIATANQGSEATYESGFVIDKFPISRPNLTFSTLTVSNMSPEDSSIYLCSVQTGGTTQYFGPGTRLLVL.

This sequence joins TRBV7-9 and TRBJ2-7; 8 positions match TRBD1. The V segment lost 5 bases and the J segment 1 base; nucleotides outside the gene matches: 16. The V gene's germline CDR1 is SEHNR and CDR2 FQNEAQ (reference sequence). This CDR3 is built from 18 residues. This CDR3 reads CASSTRTGSTPPSYEQYF. The CDR3 bases are TGTGCCAGCAGCACTCGGACAGGGTCCACCCCCCCTTCCTACGAGCAGTACTTC.

This clonotype appeared many times. The chain has TRBV5-1 and TRBJ1-2, with D uncertain. This CDR3 has 13 residues. Per germline, CDR1 SGHRS and CDR2 YFSETQ. Trimming cost V 7 bases and J 6 bases, with 16 bases left between them. The CDR3 sequence is CASGRNRHHGYTF. CDR3 nucleotide sequence: TGCGCCAGCGGACGGAATCGGCATCATGGCTACACCTTC. The full variable domain, its missing parts supplied by reference TRBV5-1 and TRBJ1-2, is KAGVTQTPRYLIKTRGQQVTLSCSPISGHRSVSWYQQTPGQGLQFLFEYFSETQRNKGNFPGRFSGRQFSNSRSEMNVSTLELGDSALYLCASGRNRHHGYTFGSGTRLTVV.

This clonotype was counted between two and nine times. The V call is TRBV5-8, the J call TRBJ2-6; D is undetermined. Trimming removed 1 base from V and 2 bases from J, with 10 bases in between. Germline loops: CDR1 SGHTS, CDR2 YDEGEE. The CDR3 is made up of 16 amino acids. CDR3 protein: CASSLYTLAGANVLTF. CDR3 nucleotides: TGTGCCAGCAGCTTGTATACTTTGGCTGGGGCCAACGTCCTGACTTTC.

The count of this clonotype is one. The V and J genes are TRBV29-1 and TRBJ2-5, with D perhaps matching TRBD1 or TRBD2 (5 bases each). Trimming pared 6 bases from V and 4 bases from J, leaving 15 bases between. Germline V gene lookup returns CDR1 SQVTM and CDR2 ANQGSEA. The CDR3 has 13 residues. This CDR3 reads CSVRRGDIETQYF. In DNA, the CDR3 is TGCAGCGTACGCCGAGGGGATATAGAGACCCAGTACTTC.

This clonotype was seen ten or more times. J is TRBJ1-3 and V is TRBV10-3; D gene ambiguous. Germline-derived CDR1 and CDR2 are ENHRY and SYGVKD. CDR3 length equals 15 residues. CDR3 amino acids: CAVGYGPRTGNTIYF. As DNA, the CDR3 is TGTGCGGTGGGATACGGCCCACGTACTGGAAACACCATATATTTT.

V usage is TRBV10-3 and J usage is TRBJ1-3, with a weak D call TRBD1 (5 bases). V gave up 9 bases and J gave up 4 bases, with 25 bases separating them. The germline CDR1 and CDR2 sequences are ENHRY and SYGVKD. This CDR3 has 17 amino acids. Here the CDR3 reads CAINWTATGGKGNTIYF. Written as DNA, the CDR3 is TGTGCCATAAACTGGACGGCGACTGGGGGGAAAGGAAACACCATATATTTT.

At least ten counts were recorded for this clonotype. J is TRBJ2-7 and V is TRBV5-5, with D tentatively TRBD1 or TRBD2 (5 bases each). Trimming cost V 3 bases and J 4 bases, with 14 bases left between them. CDR1 and CDR2 (germline): SGHKS, YYEKEE (reference sequence). This CDR3 comprises 14 residues. The CDR3: CASSSQLGVYEQYF. CDR3 DNA: TGTGCCAGCAGCTCCCAGCTGGGGGTGTACGAGCAGTACTTC.

J is TRBJ2-7 and V is TRBV10-3, with D possibly being TRBD1 (6 bases). Germline CDR1 and CDR2: ENHRY and SYGVKD. The CDR3 is 18 amino acids. The V and J ends lost 0 bases and 2 bases respectively, with 20 bases between them. The DNA of the CDR3 is TGTGCCATCAGTGAGTCCAGAGCGCAGGGGACACCCGCCTACGAGCAGTACTTC. This codes for CAISESRAQGTPAYEQYF.

The sample holds many counts of this clonotype. This chain uses TRBV29-1 with TRBJ2-5; TRBD1 aligns across 7 bases. Trimming cost V 7 bases and J 1 base; bases outside gene matches: 6. The germline CDR1 and CDR2 sequences are SQVTM and ANQGSEA. The CDR3 extends over 13 amino acids. The DNA of the CDR3 is TGCAGCGCGATACAGGGGTCCCAAGAGACCCAGTACTTC. Its protein is CSAIQGSQETQYF.

The sample holds many counts of this clonotype. The chain couples TRBV6-1 to TRBJ2-7, with unresolved D. The CDR3 runs 13 residues. The ends were cut back, 2 bases at V and 3 bases at J, with 8 bases in the middle. Germline values: CDR1 MNHNS, CDR2 SASEGT. The chain's CDR3 is CASSEFEGYEQYF. CDR3 in DNA: TGTGCCAGCAGTGAATTCGAAGGCTACGAGCAGTACTTC.

The chain couples TRBV9 to TRBJ1-5, with TRBD1 matching 10 bases. Per germline, CDR1 SGDLS and CDR2 YYNGEE. J gave up 7 bases and V 4 bases, and 5 bases lay outside the gene matches. The CDR3 totals 14 residues. In DNA form, the CDR3 reads TGTGCCAGCAGCATAGGGACAGGGGAGCAGCCCCAGCATTTT. Amino acids: CASSIGTGEQPQHF.

This chain joins TRBV10-2 and TRBJ2-7; tentative D call: TRBD2 (6 bases). Trimming shortened V by 5 bases and J by 2 bases, and 16 bases separated the two germline ends. CDR1 WSHSY and CDR2 SAAADI come from the germline V gene. This CDR3 contains 15 residues. DNA for the CDR3: TGCGCCAGCAGTTACGGTACGGGAGTCACCTACGAGCAGTACTTC. Residues: CASSYGTGVTYEQYF.

The table lists this clonotype with a few counts. The J gene is TRBJ1-5, the V gene TRBV6-5; TRBD1 matches at 7 bases. With 4 bases clipped from V and 2 bases from J, the junction kept 11 bases outside the gene matches. Germline CDR1 reads MNHEY; CDR2 reads SVGAGI. The CDR3 has 17 residues. The CDR3 nucleotides read TGTGCCAGCAGTTCAGGGTGGAGGACAGGAGGCAATCAGCCCCAGCATTTT. It is translated as CASSSGWRTGGNQPQHF.

A few counts support this clonotype. The V call is TRBV9, the J call TRBJ2-7; D is perhaps TRBD2 (5 bases). In germline, CDR1 is SGDLS, CDR2 YYNGEE. The length of the CDR3 is 14 residues. V was shortened by 2 bases and J by 3 bases, with 12 bases between the two germline ends. CDR3 protein: CASSVGSDGYEQYF. Written as DNA, the CDR3 is TGTGCCAGCAGCGTTGGTAGCGATGGCTACGAGCAGTACTTC. Supplemented by reference TRBV9 and TRBJ2-7, the full variable domain reads DSGVTQTPKHLITATGQRVTLRCSPRSGDLSVYWYQQSLDQGLQFLIQYYNGEERAKGNILERFSAQQFPDLHSELNLSSLELGDSALYFCASSVGSDGYEQYFGPGTRLTVT.

The rearrangement links TRBV5-1 to TRBJ1-1, with TRBD1 identical over 8 bases. The germline gives CDR1 SGHRS, CDR2 YFSETQ. Germline trimming cut 7 bases from V and 2 bases from J; bases unmatched to any gene: 16. The CDR3 has 17 residues. The CDR3 DNA follows: TGCGCCAGCGACCCAGGGGTGGCAGGGGGCCCTAACACTGAAGCTTTCTTT. This encodes CASDPGVAGGPNTEAFF. Filled out from reference TRBV5-1 and TRBJ1-1, the complete variable domain reads KAGVTQTPRYLIKTRGQQVTLSCSPISGHRSVSWYQQTPGQGLQFLFEYFSETQRNKGNFPGRFSGRQFSNSRSEMNVSTLELGDSALYLCASDPGVAGGPNTEAFFGQGTRLTVV.